The next 30 T cell receptor beta chains were all read from a single sample in a study of OX40 agonist ivuxolimab in advanced cancers. Assay: immunoSEQ multiplex PCR; the TCRdb copy retains only in-frame clones and omits some. The data contain tens of thousands of clones, 80% to 90% of them singletons. Here the sequenced sample was CD4+ or CD8+ T cells sorted from blood, taken in a trial of the OX40 agonist ivuxolimab. These receptors came from an adult with an advanced solid tumor such as melanoma, head and neck, liver or kidney cancer.

This clone came up once. The J gene is TRBJ2-1, the V gene TRBV7-9; 7 bases match TRBD2. CDR3 length: 13 residues. CDR1 and CDR2 from the germline V gene are SEHNR and FQNEAQ (reference sequence). V shed 3 bases and J 7 bases; nucleotides not matched to a gene: 3. The CDR3, as DNA: TGTGCCAGCAGCTTCGGGGGAGGGAATGAGCAGTTCTTC. It is translated as CASSFGGGNEQFF.

This clone was found a few times. The rearrangement links TRBV4-3 to TRBJ1-1; D is unclear. Germline V lookup: CDR1 LGHNA, CDR2 YSLEER. The CDR3 has 16 amino acids. Between the trimmed V and J ends, which lost 0 bases and 4 bases, there was a span of 15 bases. The CDR3 sequence is CASSQERSESFTEAFF. The CDR3 region has the DNA TGCGCCAGCAGCCAAGAGCGGTCCGAATCGTTCACTGAAGCTTTCTTT.

The rearrangement joins TRBV9 to TRBJ1-2; no firm D call. Germline V gene data show CDR1 as SGDLS and CDR2 as YYNGEE. There are 11 residues in the CDR3. V was cut by 4 bases and J by 7 bases, with 8 bases left in between. CDR3 bases: TGTGCCAGCAGCCCCCAGTCTGGCTACACCTTC. This translates into CASSPQSGYTF. Looking up the rest from reference TRBV9 and TRBJ1-2 gives the full variable domain: DSGVTQTPKHLITATGQRVTLRCSPRSGDLSVYWYQQSLDQGLQFLIQYYNGEERAKGNILERFSAQQFPDLHSELNLSSLELGDSALYFCASSPQSGYTFGSGTRLTVV.

The chain joins TRBV9 to TRBJ2-1, with D perhaps matching TRBD1 or TRBD2 (6 bases each). Germline V gene data show CDR1 as SGDLS and CDR2 as YYNGEE. The CDR3 has 17 amino acids. The V end lost 0 bases, the J end lost 4 bases, and 17 bases lay between the germline ends. The CDR3 sequence: CASSVARGEHTYNEQFF. The CDR3, as DNA: TGTGCCAGCAGCGTAGCAAGGGGGGAGCATACGTACAATGAGCAGTTCTTC.

The chain combines TRBV9 with TRBJ2-5, with D possibly matching TRBD1 (6 bases). Trimming left V 5 bases short and J 1 base short, with 12 bases between. The CDR3 has 14 amino acids. Germline lookup yields CDR1 SGDLS and CDR2 YYNGEE. The CDR3 loop is CASSGGRPQETQYF. As DNA, the CDR3 is TGTGCCAGCAGTGGGGGCAGGCCCCAAGAGACCCAGTACTTC.

The chain carries TRBV4-3 and TRBJ2-1; no firm D call. Trimming shortened V by 0 bases and J by 15 bases, and 15 bases separated the two germline ends. The CDR3 is made up of 13 amino acids. CDR1 and CDR2 (germline): LGHNA, YSLEER. DNA of the CDR3: TGCGCCAGCAGCCAAGATAGGACCCCAAACCGGTTCTTC. It translates to CASSQDRTPNRFF.

V gene TRBV27 combines with J gene TRBJ2-4, with 9 bases identical to TRBD1. Germline trimming cut 6 bases from V and 0 bases from J; bases unmatched to any gene: 9. The CDR3 runs to 17 residues. Per germline, CDR1 MNHEY and CDR2 SMNVEV (reference sequence). The CDR3 DNA sequence: TGTGCCAGCAGCCGTGGGACAGGGAGTCTAGCCAAAAACATTCAGTACTTC. Translating gives CASSRGTGSLAKNIQYF.

The rearrangement joins TRBV13 to TRBJ1-5, with D possibly matching TRBD1 (5 bases). The CDR3 covers 18 residues. CDR1 is PRHDT, CDR2 FYEKMQ, per germline (reference sequence). Trimming took off 3 bases at V and 2 bases at J, with 20 bases between the two ends. CDR3: CASSLKGPEGFGNQPQHF. CDR3 DNA: TGTGCCAGCAGCTTGAAGGGACCTGAGGGGTTCGGCAATCAGCCCCAGCATTTT.

A single count supports this clone. The genes are TRBV5-1 and TRBJ2-1, with D perhaps TRBD2 (5 bases). This CDR3 contains 17 residues. Germline V gives CDR1 SGHRS, CDR2 YFSETQ. V was trimmed by 0 bases and J by 6 bases, leaving 19 bases between them. CDR3 amino acids: CASSLEGTAGLGNEQFF. CDR3 sequence (DNA): TGCGCCAGCAGCTTGGAGGGTACGGCGGGCCTTGGCAATGAGCAGTTCTTC. Together with reference TRBV5-1 and TRBJ2-1, the CDR3 gives the full variable domain: KAGVTQTPRYLIKTRGQQVTLSCSPISGHRSVSWYQQTPGQGLQFLFEYFSETQRNKGNFPGRFSGRQFSNSRSEMNVSTLELGDSALYLCASSLEGTAGLGNEQFFGPGTRLTVL.

The chain employs TRBV6-5 and TRBJ2-1; tentatively, D is TRBD1 or TRBD2 (5 bases each). V was trimmed by 7 bases and J by 7 bases, leaving 17 bases between them. CDR3 size: 14 residues. Germline CDR1 and CDR2: MNHEY and SVGAGI. CDR3 in DNA: TGTGCCAGCACCGGGGACCTCTTAGGTAATGAGCAGTTCTTC. This sequence encodes CASTGDLLGNEQFF.

The J gene is TRBJ2-2, the V gene TRBV9; 10 positions match TRBD2. V dropped 5 bases and J dropped 5; count of bases not matched to a gene: 9. The CDR3 consists of 16 residues. Germline values: CDR1 SGDLS, CDR2 YYNGEE. The CDR3 region is CASRGVAGGETGELFF. Written as DNA, the CDR3 is TGTGCCAGCAGGGGGGTAGCGGGAGGCGAAACCGGGGAGCTGTTTTTT.

CDR3 amino acids: CASSLAGLGSYNEQFF. The CDR3 region has the DNA TGTGCCAGCAGCTTAGCCGGACTAGGCTCCTACAATGAGCAGTTCTTC. The gene calls are TRBV7-6 and TRBJ2-1; 7 positions match TRBD2. Germline V lookup: CDR1 SGHVS, CDR2 FNYEAQ. This CDR3 has 16 residues. The ends lost 0 bases at V and 0 bases at J; junction bases unmatched: 2.

V and J are TRBV2 and TRBJ2-1; TRBD1 agrees at 7 bases. Losses at the gene ends were 3 bases for V and 2 bases for J; bases not matched to a gene: 4. This CDR3 region has 15 residues. The germline gives CDR1 SNHLY, CDR2 FYNNEI. DNA for the CDR3: TGTGCCAGCAGTGACGAGGGGGCCCCCTACAATGAGCAGTTCTTC. Protein product: CASSDEGAPYNEQFF. The variable domain in full, with the rest retrieved from reference TRBV2 and TRBJ2-1, is EPEVTQTPSHQVTQMGQEVILRCVPISNHLYFYWYRQILGQKVEFLVSFYNNEISEKSEIFDDQFSVERPDGSNFTLKIRSTKLEDSAMYFCASSDEGAPYNEQFFGPGTRLTVL.

The V gene is TRBV2, the J gene TRBJ2-3; possibly TRBD2 for D (6 bases). Germline V gene lookup returns CDR1 SNHLY and CDR2 FYNNEI. This CDR3 is 16 amino acids long. Trimming took 2 bases from V and 4 from J, leaving 16 bases between them. The CDR3 bases are TGTGCCAGCAGTGAATTCCGCGGGGAGAGGGCAGATACGCAGTATTTT. Translated: CASSEFRGERADTQYF.

CDR3 bases: TGTGCCGTACCCGACCGGACAGACTCTTACGGGGAGCTGTTTTTT. Translation: CAVPDRTDSYGELFF. The chain joins TRBV28 to TRBJ2-2; TRBD1 might be the D (6 bases). The CDR3 spans 15 residues. The germline V and J ends were trimmed by 11 bases and 7 bases, with 23 bases remaining between them. Germline CDR1 MDHEN, CDR2 SYDVKM.

The chain combines TRBV28 with TRBJ2-7; 11 nucleotides align to TRBD1. Germline V gene sequence: CDR1 MDHEN, CDR2 SYDVKM. The CDR3 extends over 16 amino acids. V lost 6 bases, J lost 2 bases, and 9 bases stayed unmatched. As DNA, the CDR3 is TGTGCCAGCAGCCGCGGACCGGGACAGGGGGCCTACGAGCAGTACTTC. It codes for CASSRGPGQGAYEQYF.

The chain uses TRBV19 and TRBJ2-5; 9 positions match TRBD2. There are 17 residues in the CDR3. With V trimmed by 5 bases and J by 5 bases, 15 bases remained unmatched. Looked up from germline, CDR1 is LNHDA and CDR2 is SQIVND (reference sequence). The CDR3 loop reads CASSPRLAEPEGETQYF. The DNA of the CDR3 is TGTGCCAGTAGTCCCCGACTAGCGGAGCCAGAAGGGGAGACCCAGTACTTC.

This chain links TRBV7-8 with TRBJ2-3; 9 nucleotides align to TRBD2. Germline CDR1 is SGHVS and CDR2 is FQNEAQ. The length of the CDR3 is 15 residues. After removal of 3 bases from V and 3 bases from J, the junction contained 4 bases not matched to a gene. The DNA of the CDR3 is TGTGCCAGCAGCTTTTCGCTAGCGGGGACAGATACGCAGTATTTT. Translated: CASSFSLAGTDTQYF.

The chain is built from TRBV9 and TRBJ1-2, with D possibly being TRBD1 (5 bases). This CDR3 contains 12 residues. From germline, CDR1 is SGDLS and CDR2 YYNGEE. V was pared by 10 bases and J by 4 bases, with 14 bases between. The CDR3 sequence is CASRGWTYGYTF. The CDR3 DNA is TGTGCCTCCCGGGGGTGGACCTATGGCTACACCTTC.

V is TRBV27 and J is TRBJ1-5; D gene ambiguous. The CDR3 sequence is 18 residues long. In germline, CDR1 is MNHEY, CDR2 SMNVEV (reference sequence). V dropped 4 bases and J dropped 5 bases, with 24 bases sitting between them. The CDR3 DNA follows: TGTGCCAGCAGTTCCTTCCCAGTCCAGGAAAGGGCATATCAGCCCCAGCATTTT. Translation: CASSSFPVQERAYQPQHF.

V gene TRBV9 combines with J gene TRBJ1-2; D is unclear. Germline V gene data show CDR1 as SGDLS and CDR2 as YYNGEE. Between the trimmed V and J ends, which lost 4 bases and 8 bases, there was a span of 12 bases. The CDR3 runs to 12 residues. The CDR3 bases are TGTGCCAGCAGCTCTTCCCCCGGCGGCTACACCTTC. Residues: CASSSSPGGYTF.

The chain recombines TRBV7-9 with TRBJ1-1, with 9 bases aligning to TRBD1. The V and J ends lost 5 bases and 4 bases, in that order; junction bases with no gene match: 5. The germline V gene encodes CDR1 SEHNR and CDR2 FQNEAQ (reference sequence). This CDR3 comprises 14 residues. CDR3 residues: CASSETGGITEAFF. The DNA for the CDR3 is TGTGCCAGCAGCGAAACAGGGGGCATCACTGAAGCTTTCTTT.

The chain uses TRBV25-1 and TRBJ1-2; no clear D gene. This CDR3 contains 13 residues. The ends were cut back, 2 bases at V and 5 bases at J, with 9 bases in the middle. Looked up from germline, CDR1 is MGHDK and CDR2 is SYGVNS. The CDR3 loop is CASSEVTGYGYTF. The CDR3 coding sequence is TGTGCCAGCAGTGAAGTCACGGGGTATGGCTACACCTTC.

The genes are TRBV27 and TRBJ2-2; D not resolved. V lost 8 bases and J 6 bases, leaving 16 bases between the germline ends. The germline V gene encodes CDR1 MNHEY and CDR2 SMNVEV (reference sequence). The CDR3 loop spans 14 amino acids. The CDR3 sequence: CASGSPVGPGELFF. The CDR3 region has the DNA TGTGCCAGCGGTTCTCCCGTCGGGCCCGGGGAGCTGTTTTTT.

The count of this clone is one. V gene TRBV2 combines with J gene TRBJ2-5; D is perhaps TRBD2 (6 bases). Germline loops: CDR1 SNHLY, CDR2 FYNNEI. V was trimmed by 6 bases and J by 0 bases, leaving 14 bases between them. The CDR3 has 15 amino acids. The chain's CDR3 is CASRRDFSYQETQYF. The CDR3 DNA reads as TGTGCCAGCAGGCGGGACTTTTCGTACCAAGAGACCCAGTACTTC.

The chain couples TRBV11-2 to TRBJ2-7; D might be TRBD1 (6 bases). Germline V gene data show CDR1 as SGHAT and CDR2 as FQNNGV. Trimming left V 3 bases short and J 3 bases short, with 9 bases between. The CDR3 contains 13 residues. The CDR3 DNA is TGTGCCAGCAGCTTCCACAGGGACTACGAGCAGTACGTC. It codes for CASSFHRDYEQYV.

The chain couples TRBV15 to TRBJ2-5; D may be TRBD1 (6 bases). Germline V gene lookup returns CDR1 LNHNV and CDR2 YYDKDF (reference sequence). Trimming shortened V by 8 bases and J by 1 base, and 11 bases separated the two germline ends. CDR3 length: 13 amino acids. CDR3 in amino acids: CATADRTQETQYF. CDR3 sequence (DNA): TGTGCCACCGCCGACAGGACCCAAGAGACCCAGTACTTC. Supplemented by reference TRBV15 and TRBJ2-5, the full variable domain reads DAMVIQNPRYQVTQFGKPVTLSCSQTLNHNVMYWYQQKSSQAPKLLFHYYDKDFNNEADTPDNFQSRRPNTSFCFLDIRSPGLGDTAMYLCATADRTQETQYFGPGTRLLVL.

About this clone itself: The same CDR3 is also encoded by other DNA sequences in this sample. The rearrangement joins TRBV14 to TRBJ2-1, with 7 bases lining up with TRBD1. The CDR3 totals 14 residues. V trimming: 2 bases; J trimming: 4 bases; junction bases outside the gene matches: 2. Germline CDR1 is SGHDN and CDR2 is FVKESK. Here the CDR3 reads CASSQRTGYNEQFF. The CDR3 DNA follows: TGTGCCAGCAGCCAAAGGACAGGTTACAATGAGCAGTTCTTC.

The chain combines TRBV20-1 with TRBJ2-1; D unclear. The germline V gene has CDR1 DFQATT and CDR2 SNEGSKA (reference sequence). This CDR3 has 11 amino acids. Trimming shortened V by 5 bases and J by 10 bases, and 12 bases separated the two germline ends. The CDR3: CSAQALGEQFF. The DNA of the CDR3 is TGCAGTGCTCAAGCCCTAGGAGAGCAGTTCTTC.

This clone was seen a few times. The J gene is TRBJ2-7, the V gene TRBV7-9; 11 bases line up with TRBD2. Germline CDR1 is SEHNR and CDR2 is FQNEAQ (reference sequence). The CDR3 has 14 amino acids. After removal of 2 bases from V and 7 bases from J, the junction contained 4 bases not matched to a gene. The CDR3 DNA reads TGTGCCAGCAGCTTAACCGGGACTAGCGGAGAGCAGTACGTC. Residues: CASSLTGTSGEQYV.